This T cell receptor beta chain is from a study of blood T cell repertoires in COVID-19. At the level of the study: Material from acute and convalescent COVID-19 was sourced from the United States, Italy and Spain. Sources were T cells, B-cell-depleted T cells, or PBMCs; the material itself was cDNA or gDNA.

Study processing details: Nucleated cell counts were estimated from reference gene primer amplification. TCRdb keeps only in-frame clones here, not all; method: immunoSEQ multiplex PCR. The V and J calls and clone size were taken over from that table, and D and trimming were inferred from the DNA. This sample has approximately 200,000 clones, with more than 75% found just once. V lost 0 bases to trimming and J lost 4 bases, with 11 bases between them. This CDR3 has 16 amino acids. CDR1 is SGHTS, CDR2 YDEGEE, per germline. The chain recombines TRBV5-8 with TRBJ2-6; D gene uncertain. The specimen was peripheral blood. The receptor's source is a man aged 40-49 years with active or convalescent COVID-19. The CDR3 sequence: CASSLAFLSGANVLTF. CDR3 DNA: TGTGCCAGCAGCTTGGCTTTCCTTTCCGGGGCCAACGTCCTGACTTTC.